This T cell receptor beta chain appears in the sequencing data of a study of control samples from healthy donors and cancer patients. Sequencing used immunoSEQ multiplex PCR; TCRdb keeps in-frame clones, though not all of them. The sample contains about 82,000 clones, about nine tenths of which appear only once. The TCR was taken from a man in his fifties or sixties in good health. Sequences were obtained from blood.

The CDR3 loop is CSVPTRDGQFF. DNA for the CDR3: TGCAGCGTTCCAACCAGGGACGGGCAGTTCTTC. V gene TRBV29-1 combines with J gene TRBJ2-1; either TRBD1 or TRBD2 may supply D (5 bases each). Germline V gives CDR1 SQVTM, CDR2 ANQGSEA. The CDR3 is 11 residues long. V dropped 5 bases and J dropped 12 bases, with 14 bases sitting between them.